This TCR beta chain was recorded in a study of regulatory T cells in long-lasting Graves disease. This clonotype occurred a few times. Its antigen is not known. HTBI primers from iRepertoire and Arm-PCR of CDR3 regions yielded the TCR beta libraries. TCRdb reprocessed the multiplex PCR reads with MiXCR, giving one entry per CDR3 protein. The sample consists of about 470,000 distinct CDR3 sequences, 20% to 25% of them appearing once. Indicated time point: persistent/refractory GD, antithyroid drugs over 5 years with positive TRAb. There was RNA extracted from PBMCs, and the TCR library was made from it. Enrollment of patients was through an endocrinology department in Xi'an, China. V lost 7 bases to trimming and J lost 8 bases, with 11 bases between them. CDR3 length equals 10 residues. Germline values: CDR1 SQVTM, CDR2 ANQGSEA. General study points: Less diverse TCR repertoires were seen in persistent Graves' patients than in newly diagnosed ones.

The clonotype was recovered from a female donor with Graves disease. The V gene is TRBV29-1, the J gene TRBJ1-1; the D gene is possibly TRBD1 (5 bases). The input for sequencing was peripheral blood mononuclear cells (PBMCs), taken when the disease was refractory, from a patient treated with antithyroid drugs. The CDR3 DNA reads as TGCAGCGACGCCCCAGGGGAAGCTTTCTTT. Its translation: CSDAPGEAFF.